This T cell receptor beta chain was recorded in a study of blood T cell repertoires in COVID-19. J lost 3 bases, V lost 3 bases, and 7 bases had no gene match. CDR3 size: 19 residues. Germline V CDR1 and CDR2: LNHDA, SQIVND (reference sequence). Participants came from some 23 US areas, aged about 18 to 100 years. TCRdb keeps only in-frame clones here, not all; method: immunoSEQ multiplex PCR. This table has about 320,000 clones, over 75% appearing once. This TCR derives from a woman aged 18-29 years who had recovered from COVID-19. The rearrangement links TRBV19 to TRBJ2-2, with 16 bases fitting TRBD2. Sample: PBMCs or T cells enriched from blood (not recorded which). The CDR3 sequence is CASSISGTSGRVDTGELFF. CDR3 nucleotides: TGTGCCAGTAGTATTTCAGGGACTAGCGGGAGGGTGGACACCGGGGAGCTGTTTTTT. The complete variable domain, with remaining parts taken from reference TRBV19 and TRBJ2-2, reads DGGITQSPKYLFRKEGQNVTLSCEQNLNHDAMYWYRQDPGQGLRLIYYSQIVNDFQKGDIAEGYSVSREKKESFPLTVTSAQKNPTAFYLCASSISGTSGRVDTGELFFGEGSRLTVL.